This paragraph covers one T cell receptor (beta chain) sequence. Its antigen is still unknown. Produced via immunoSEQ multiplex PCR; TCRdb's table is partial and in-frame only. Here the sample spans approximately 3,100 clones, 73% being singletons. These data come from a study of CD8 T cell repertoires and HIV-1 epitope variants. Study-wide context: Twenty-five autologous and known Gag and Nef epitope variant peptides each stimulated T cells separately. 1M T cells were kept uncultured as a baseline. IL-2, IL-7 and IL-15 were added on days 3 and 7 of roughly nine-day cultures.

V was pared by 5 bases and J by 6 bases, with 6 bases of the junction left unmatched. Germline V gene data show CDR1 as MNHNY and CDR2 as SVGAGI (reference sequence). The CDR3 has 15 residues. Overall study results and limits: Most of the nine antigen-specific clonotypes appeared cross-reactive to autologous or escape variants.

This chain connects TRBV6-6 to TRBJ1-4; 10 bases fit TRBD1. This receptor was obtained from a male donor with HIV. Sequenced sample: cultured CD8+ T cells derived from PBMCs. This CDR3 is CASSDWTGGDEKLFF. The CDR3 DNA sequence: TGTGCCAGCAGTGATTGGACAGGGGGAGATGAAAAACTGTTTTTT.